This TCR beta chain comes out of a study of blood T cell repertoires in COVID-19. Study information: Specimens from acute and convalescent COVID-19 originated in the United States, Italy and Spain.

This clone was seen a single time. Per the study methods: The assay estimated nucleated cells by amplifying reference gene primers. Repertoires were generated with immunoSEQ multiplex PCR, while TCRdb's copy carries only in-frame clones and drops some. Clonal size and the V and J genes are those of that table, whereas D and trimming came from the DNA. The repertoire has 95,000 to 120,000 clones, around 89% of them found once; the top ten carry 4.6%. This clonotype originated in a woman aged 45-65 years with acute or convalescent COVID-19. The source material was peripheral blood.

CDR3 region: CASSSQGWLGEQFF. DNA of the CDR3: TGTGCCAGCAGCTCACAGGGATGGTTAGGTGAGCAGTTCTTC. The chain joins TRBV5-8 to TRBJ2-1, with D possibly TRBD1 on 6 matching bases. The CDR3 runs to 14 residues. Trimming cost V 3 bases and J 9 bases, with 16 bases left between them. Germline V gives CDR1 SGHTS, CDR2 YDEGEE.